This T cell receptor beta chain was identified in a study of OX40 agonist ivuxolimab in advanced cancers. Study-wide context: Ivuxolimab was an agonistic, fully human IgG2 monoclonal antibody directed against OX40 (CD134), a costimulatory receptor. In the dose-escalation cohort, around 80% of patients were male, and the mean age was approximately 60 years with a range of about 20 to 80. Intravenous ivuxolimab was administered to patients every 2 weeks at six dose levels: 0.01, 0.1, 0.3, 1.5, 3 and 10 mg/kg. The paper reports the monotherapy dose-escalation portion (N of about 50 patients) of the phase I ivuxolimab trial. The point of sequencing TCRbeta in the periphery was to test whether ivuxolimab changed TCR sequence diversity and drove clonal T-cell expansion. Partial responses were achieved by three dose-escalation patients, of whom one had hepatocellular carcinoma and two had cutaneous melanoma. Of the 50 to 55 dose-escalation patients, hepatocellular carcinoma was present in 19, melanoma in roughly 15, renal cell carcinoma in 9 and head and neck cancer in 9. Patients were allowed to have had prior anti-PD-1, anti-PD-L1 or anti-CTLA-4 therapy, and approximately 41% of the dose-escalation patients had previously received checkpoint inhibitors.

Patients with autoimmune disease history or receiving systemic immunosuppression were excluded from the trial. Peripheral blood for TCR sequencing was collected from all dose cohorts at baseline, on cycle 4 day 1, and on cycle 7 day 1. Samples were obtained from an open-label, multicenter, first-in-human phase I dose-escalation trial of ivuxolimab. Adults with locally advanced or metastatic head and neck squamous cell, hepatocellular, melanoma or renal cell carcinoma were enrolled in the trial. Before TCR sequencing, CD4+ and CD8+ T cells were separately sorted from peripheral blood. Study-level results and caveats: In the 0.1-3.0 mg/kg groups, partial responders were among the patients with the lowest normalized peripheral clonal expansion, particularly in CD8+ T cells. Low levels of normalized T-cell clonal expansion were also seen in some nonresponding patients. At doses of 0.1 to 3.0 mg/kg, clonal expansion of both CD4+ and CD8+ blood T cells was observed from baseline to week 6. After ivuxolimab, CD8+ T cells had more expanded clones than CD4+ T cells on average. Which antigens the clonally expanded peripheral T cells were specific for was not determined.

Counted from cysteine to phenylalanine, this CDR3 has 12 amino acids. Only the CDR3 part of the read is kept: 36 bases, read in frame from the first base. The germline V gene (reference sequence) provides CDR1 GTSNPN and CDR2 SVGIG. To sequence the TCRbeta CDR3 region, genomic DNA was isolated from the sorted cells. The immunoSEQ Assay was used for sequencing of TCRbeta CDR3 regions. In its TCRdb copy, this immuneACCESS table keeps in-frame sequences only and misses some clones. Where compared with another copy, unresolved V genes explain less than half of these, and the others have no known cause. Counted in this sample were about 47,000 clones; around 80% of them appeared once. The ten largest clonotypes hold around 21% of the sample. Points on this clone: Its antigen is unknown. Per-base qualities were not stored, and no clone one base away is much larger.

This receptor chain uses TRBV30 and TRBJ2-2; the D segment might be TRBD1 or TRBD2, since each matches 5 bases. The sample in question was CD4+ or CD8+ T cells sorted from blood, obtained in a trial of the OX40 agonist ivuxolimab. This TCR was recovered from an adult with an advanced solid tumor such as melanoma, head and neck, liver or kidney cancer. The CDR3 in this case is CAGDDLTGELFF. The bases are TGTGCAGGGGACGATCTCACCGGGGAGCTGTTTTTT.